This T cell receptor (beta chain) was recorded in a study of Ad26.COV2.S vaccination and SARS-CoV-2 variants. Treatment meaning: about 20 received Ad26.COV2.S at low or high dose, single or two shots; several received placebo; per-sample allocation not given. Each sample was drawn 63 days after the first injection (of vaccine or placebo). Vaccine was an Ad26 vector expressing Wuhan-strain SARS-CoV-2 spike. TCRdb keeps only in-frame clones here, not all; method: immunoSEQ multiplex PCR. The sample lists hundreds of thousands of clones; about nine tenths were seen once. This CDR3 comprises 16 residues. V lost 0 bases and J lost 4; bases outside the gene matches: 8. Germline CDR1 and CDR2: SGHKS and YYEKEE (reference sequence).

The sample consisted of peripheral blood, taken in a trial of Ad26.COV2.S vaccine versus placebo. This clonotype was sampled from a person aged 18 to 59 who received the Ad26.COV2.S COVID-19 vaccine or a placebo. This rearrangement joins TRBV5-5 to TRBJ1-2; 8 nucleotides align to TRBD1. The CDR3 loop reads CASSLDRGDLGYGYTF. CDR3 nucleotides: TGTGCCAGCAGCTTGGACAGGGGGGACTTGGGCTATGGCTACACCTTC. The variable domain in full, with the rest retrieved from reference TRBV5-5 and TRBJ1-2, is DAGVTQSPTHLIKTRGQQVTLRCSPISGHKSVSWYQQVLGQGPQFIFQYYEKEERGRGNFPDRFSARQFPNYSSELNVNALLLGDSALYLCASSLDRGDLGYGYTFGSGTRLTVV.